Listed below are T cell receptor beta chains from one sample, sequenced in a study of cytomegalovirus exposure and HLA in healthy donors. TCRdb's copy holds only in-frame clones and misses some; the assay was immunoSEQ multiplex PCR. The repertoire holds roughly 190,000 clones, with 75% to 85% as singletons. The sample was PBMCs. The receptors stem from a woman between 18 and 29 years old in good health and CMV-seronegative. The CDR3 runs from the conserved cysteine through the conserved F or W. Fields, in order: J gene, D gene, clone size, V gene, CDR3 DNA, CDR3 protein. A D gene is named only where the DNA matches it firmly. Clone sizes are given selectively: once, few, many, or a class where the clone is expanded.

j_call: TRBJ2-3
d_call: TRBD2
clone_size: .
v_call: TRBV11-2
cdr3_nt: TGTGCCAGCAGCTTTCCCTGGGAGCGGGGGGGACGCACAGATACGCAGTATTTT
cdr3_aa: CASSFPWERGGRTDTQYF

j_call: TRBJ2-5
d_call: TRBD1
clone_size: .
v_call: TRBV5-5
cdr3_nt: TGTGCCAGCAGCTCTCATTCCGGGACAGCCTTCGGAGAGACCCAGTACTTC
cdr3_aa: CASSSHSGTAFGETQYF

j_call: TRBJ2-3
d_call: TRBD2
clone_size: few
v_call: TRBV12-5
cdr3_nt: TGTGCTAGTGGTTTGGGTAGCGGGTACAGCACAGATACGCAGTATTTT
cdr3_aa: CASGLGSGYSTDTQYF

j_call: TRBJ2-1
d_call: .
clone_size: .
v_call: TRBV27
cdr3_nt: TGTGCCAGCAGAGACATTCTCGGTAGCGCTGAGCAGTTCTTC
cdr3_aa: CASRDILGSAEQFF

j_call: TRBJ2-2
d_call: TRBD2
clone_size: .
v_call: TRBV11-2
cdr3_nt: TGTGCCAGCAGCTTCTATAGCGGGCTTGAGCTGTTTTTT
cdr3_aa: CASSFYSGLELFF

j_call: TRBJ2-3
d_call: .
clone_size: .
v_call: TRBV29-1
cdr3_nt: TGCAGCGTCACGGGACAAATCACAGATACGCAGTATTTT
cdr3_aa: CSVTGQITDTQYF

j_call: TRBJ2-7
d_call: .
clone_size: .
v_call: TRBV29-1
cdr3_nt: TGCAGCGTTGGGACTACGGGATACGAGCAGTACTTC
cdr3_aa: CSVGTTGYEQYF

j_call: TRBJ2-3
d_call: .
clone_size: .
v_call: TRBV29-1
cdr3_nt: TGCAGCGTTATGGGCCTGCCCACAGATACGCAGTATTTT
cdr3_aa: CSVMGLPTDTQYF

j_call: TRBJ2-1
d_call: TRBD2
clone_size: .
v_call: TRBV27
cdr3_nt: TGTGCCAGCAGTACACTAGCGGGAGGCTACAATGAGCAGTTCTTC
cdr3_aa: CASSTLAGGYNEQFF

j_call: TRBJ2-5
d_call: .
clone_size: .
v_call: TRBV25-1
cdr3_nt: TGTGCCAGCAAGAGGGCAGATCAAGAGACCCAGTACTTC
cdr3_aa: CASKRADQETQYF

j_call: TRBJ2-7
d_call: .
clone_size: .
v_call: TRBV6-1
cdr3_nt: TGTGCCAGCAGTGCGGGGTTCTCCTCCTACGAGCAGTACTTC
cdr3_aa: CASSAGFSSYEQYF

j_call: TRBJ2-1
d_call: TRBD2
clone_size: .
v_call: TRBV7-3
cdr3_nt: TGTGCCAGCAGCTTAGTGTCTCGCGGGAGCGCGTTCACTGAGCAGTTCTTC
cdr3_aa: CASSLVSRGSAFTEQFF

j_call: TRBJ2-3
d_call: .
clone_size: .
v_call: TRBV19
cdr3_nt: TGTGCCAGTAGTATGAGGGCTAGCGGCACAGATACGCAGTATTTT
cdr3_aa: CASSMRASGTDTQYF

j_call: TRBJ1-2
d_call: TRBD1
clone_size: once
v_call: TRBV27
cdr3_nt: TGTGCCAGCAGTTTATCTTGGACAGGGACTTTTAACTATGGCTACACCTTC
cdr3_aa: CASSLSWTGTFNYGYTF

j_call: TRBJ1-5
d_call: TRBD1
clone_size: .
v_call: TRBV6-5
cdr3_nt: TGTGCCAGCAGTGGGGACAGGGCGTTTGGGCCCCAGCATTTT
cdr3_aa: CASSGDRAFGPQHF

j_call: TRBJ2-3
d_call: .
clone_size: once
v_call: TRBV7-6
cdr3_nt: TGTGCCAGCAGCTTAGCGGTAGTGCCAGATACGCAGTATTTT
cdr3_aa: CASSLAVVPDTQYF

j_call: TRBJ2-7
d_call: .
clone_size: .
v_call: TRBV25-1
cdr3_nt: TGTGCCAGCAGTGTCGGGGGGCAAAACGAGCAGTACTTC
cdr3_aa: CASSVGGQNEQYF

j_call: TRBJ2-5
d_call: TRBD1
clone_size: .
v_call: TRBV27
cdr3_nt: TGTGCCAGCAGTTTACGGTCAGGGGGTTTAGGAATGGAACGAGAGACCCAGTACTTC
cdr3_aa: CASSLRSGGLGMERETQYF

j_call: TRBJ1-1
d_call: TRBD1
clone_size: once
v_call: TRBV11-2
cdr3_nt: TGTGCCAGCAGCACAGGGGTGAACACTGAAGCTTTCTTT
cdr3_aa: CASSTGVNTEAFF

j_call: TRBJ1-6
d_call: .
clone_size: .
v_call: TRBV9
cdr3_nt: TGTGCCAGCAGCCCCAATCCCCGTAGCTCCTATAATTCACCCCTCCACTTT
cdr3_aa: CASSPNPRSSYNSPLHF

j_call: TRBJ2-5
d_call: .
clone_size: .
v_call: TRBV4-1
cdr3_nt: TGCGCCAGCAGCCAAGATTCCGGGACTTTTGAGACCCAGTACTTC
cdr3_aa: CASSQDSGTFETQYF

j_call: TRBJ2-4
d_call: .
clone_size: .
v_call: TRBV15
cdr3_nt: TGTGCCACCAGCAGTTATGGGGACACGAACATTCAGTACTTC
cdr3_aa: CATSSYGDTNIQYF

j_call: TRBJ1-2
d_call: .
clone_size: .
v_call: TRBV7-8
cdr3_nt: TGTGCCAGCAGCAGGGCCCAGGGGAATGGCTACACCTTC
cdr3_aa: CASSRAQGNGYTF

j_call: TRBJ1-1
d_call: .
clone_size: few
v_call: TRBV7-9
cdr3_nt: TGTGCCAGCAGCTTACTTGGGGGCAGCACTGAAGCTTTCTTT
cdr3_aa: CASSLLGGSTEAFF

j_call: TRBJ1-1
d_call: TRBD1
clone_size: .
v_call: TRBV2
cdr3_nt: TGTGCCAGCAGTATTACAGGGGATCTGAACACTGAAGCTTTCTTT
cdr3_aa: CASSITGDLNTEAFF

j_call: TRBJ1-1
d_call: .
clone_size: .
v_call: TRBV7-9
cdr3_nt: TGTGCCAGCAGCTTAGTAAAGGGCGGGTACACTGAAGCTTTCTTT
cdr3_aa: CASSLVKGGYTEAFF

j_call: TRBJ1-3
d_call: TRBD1
clone_size: .
v_call: TRBV19
cdr3_nt: TGTGCCAGTAGTACGCAGGGGGCTGGAAACACCATATATTTT
cdr3_aa: CASSTQGAGNTIYF

j_call: TRBJ2-7
d_call: .
clone_size: .
v_call: TRBV1
cdr3_nt: TGCACCAGCGAAACCCGGGCGGGGGGCCCCTCCTACGAGCAGTACTTC
cdr3_aa: CTSETRAGGPSYEQYF

j_call: TRBJ2-5
d_call: .
clone_size: .
v_call: TRBV6-1
cdr3_nt: TGTGCCACTATCCCCCCCTCGGCGGTTGAGACCCAGTACTTC
cdr3_aa: CATIPPSAVETQYF

j_call: TRBJ1-1
d_call: .
clone_size: .
v_call: TRBV7-3
cdr3_nt: TGTGCCAGCAGCTTAGAGAACTCTGTTGAAGCTTTCTTT
cdr3_aa: CASSLENSVEAFF

j_call: TRBJ2-2
d_call: .
clone_size: once
v_call: TRBV28
cdr3_nt: TGTGCCAGCAGTTTAGGCCAGAACACCGGGGAGCTGTTTTTT
cdr3_aa: CASSLGQNTGELFF

j_call: TRBJ2-1
d_call: .
clone_size: .
v_call: TRBV9
cdr3_nt: TGTGCCAGCAGCGTATTGCAGGAAGACAATGAGCAGTTCTTC
cdr3_aa: CASSVLQEDNEQFF

j_call: TRBJ2-7
d_call: .
clone_size: .
v_call: TRBV7-8
cdr3_nt: TGTGCCAGCAGCTCCCTCCATAGCTCCTACGAGCAGTACTTC
cdr3_aa: CASSSLHSSYEQYF

j_call: TRBJ2-5
d_call: TRBD1
clone_size: .
v_call: TRBV5-6
cdr3_nt: TGTGCCAGCAGCTTGGGGACAGGGACGGAGACCCAGTACTTC
cdr3_aa: CASSLGTGTETQYF

j_call: TRBJ1-1
d_call: .
clone_size: .
v_call: TRBV25-1
cdr3_nt: TGTGCCAGCAGTGCAATGGGGCGGAACACTGAAGCTTTCTTT
cdr3_aa: CASSAMGRNTEAFF

j_call: TRBJ2-3
d_call: .
clone_size: once
v_call: TRBV6-1
cdr3_nt: TGTGCCAGCAGTGAAGTCTGGGGCGCAGATACGCAGTATTTT
cdr3_aa: CASSEVWGADTQYF

j_call: TRBJ2-5
d_call: .
clone_size: .
v_call: TRBV11-2
cdr3_nt: TGTGCCAGCAGATCCGTCACGGGAGCCCAAGAGACCCAGTACTTC
cdr3_aa: CASRSVTGAQETQYF

j_call: TRBJ2-7
d_call: .
clone_size: .
v_call: TRBV6-1
cdr3_nt: TGTGCCGGAGGACTACCGATGGGCGGCTACGAGCAGTACTTC
cdr3_aa: CAGGLPMGGYEQYF

j_call: TRBJ1-2
d_call: TRBD1
clone_size: .
v_call: TRBV5-6
cdr3_nt: TGTGCCAGCAGCCAGGGGGCATATGGCTACACCTTC
cdr3_aa: CASSQGAYGYTF

j_call: TRBJ2-5
d_call: .
clone_size: .
v_call: TRBV2
cdr3_nt: TGTGCCAGCAGCTCCAGGGCTGGGGTTCAAGAGACCCAGTACTTC
cdr3_aa: CASSSRAGVQETQYF

j_call: TRBJ1-2
d_call: .
clone_size: .
v_call: TRBV5-1
cdr3_nt: TGCGCCAGCAGCTTGGAAGGGGTCTATGGCTACACCTTC
cdr3_aa: CASSLEGVYGYTF

j_call: TRBJ2-3
d_call: .
clone_size: .
v_call: TRBV10-2
cdr3_nt: TGCGCCAGCGCTATTGGAGTGGTAGATACGCAGTATTTT
cdr3_aa: CASAIGVVDTQYF

j_call: TRBJ2-7
d_call: TRBD1
clone_size: .
v_call: TRBV27
cdr3_nt: TGTGCCAGCAGCCGGACAGGGAGCTCCTACGAGCAGTACTTC
cdr3_aa: CASSRTGSSYEQYF

j_call: TRBJ2-1
d_call: TRBD2
clone_size: .
v_call: TRBV15
cdr3_nt: TGTGCCACCAGCAGAGATCTCGCGGGAGTGGGAAATGAGCAGTTCTTC
cdr3_aa: CATSRDLAGVGNEQFF

j_call: TRBJ2-2
d_call: .
clone_size: .
v_call: TRBV27
cdr3_nt: TGTGCCAGCAGTTTTCTAGCCTCCACCGGGGAGCTGTTTTTT
cdr3_aa: CASSFLASTGELFF

j_call: TRBJ2-1
d_call: TRBD1
clone_size: .
v_call: TRBV7-3
cdr3_nt: TGTGCCAGCAGCCGACGGGGACAGGGGGCGCGCAATGAGCAGTTCTTC
cdr3_aa: CASSRRGQGARNEQFF

j_call: TRBJ2-7
d_call: .
clone_size: .
v_call: TRBV7-9
cdr3_nt: TGTGCCAGCAGCCCTGGAAGAGGCTCGAGCTCCTACGAGCAGTACTTC
cdr3_aa: CASSPGRGSSSYEQYF

j_call: TRBJ2-5
d_call: TRBD1
clone_size: once
v_call: TRBV6-1
cdr3_nt: TGTGCCAGCAGTAACAGGGGTCAAGAGACCCAGTACTTC
cdr3_aa: CASSNRGQETQYF

j_call: TRBJ1-5
d_call: .
clone_size: .
v_call: TRBV30
cdr3_nt: TGTGCCTGGAGTTCTACCGTCAGCAATCAGCCCCAGCATTTT
cdr3_aa: CAWSSTVSNQPQHF

j_call: TRBJ2-1
d_call: TRBD1
clone_size: .
v_call: TRBV29-1
cdr3_nt: TGCAGCGTTGAGTGGACAGGGGGATACAATGAGCAGTTCTTC
cdr3_aa: CSVEWTGGYNEQFF

j_call: TRBJ1-2
d_call: TRBD1
clone_size: .
v_call: TRBV18
cdr3_nt: TGTGCCAGCTCGCCAGCCGGGACAGGGATCGGTGGCTACACCTTC
cdr3_aa: CASSPAGTGIGGYTF

j_call: TRBJ1-1
d_call: .
clone_size: .
v_call: TRBV6-5
cdr3_nt: TGTGCCAGCAGTCCCCACAGGGTACGAACTGAAGCTTTCTTT
cdr3_aa: CASSPHRVRTEAFF

j_call: TRBJ2-7
d_call: TRBD2
clone_size: .
v_call: TRBV28
cdr3_nt: TGTGCCAGCAGTACCGGGACTAGTCGGGAGGAGCAGTACTTC
cdr3_aa: CASSTGTSREEQYF

j_call: TRBJ2-1
d_call: TRBD2
clone_size: once
v_call: TRBV29-1
cdr3_nt: TGCAGCGTTGGAGGCCCCGGGGCTAGCGGAGGGGATGAGCAGTTCTTC
cdr3_aa: CSVGGPGASGGDEQFF